Listed below are T cell receptor beta chains from one sample, sequenced in a study of OX40 agonist ivuxolimab in advanced cancers. Clones were read by immunoSEQ multiplex PCR, and TCRdb kept only the in-frame ones, dropping some. The sample shows 60,000 to 90,000 clones, roughly 90% of them seen only once. Sequenced here: CD4+ or CD8+ T cells sorted from blood, sampled in a trial of the OX40 agonist ivuxolimab. The receptors were gathered from an adult with an advanced solid tumor such as melanoma, head and neck, liver or kidney cancer. The CDR3 runs from the conserved cysteine through the conserved F or W. A D gene is named only where the DNA matches it firmly. Not all rows give a size; the values are once, few, many and, for expanded clones, a class.

TRBV10-3	TRBJ2-6	once	.	TGTGCCATCAGTGAAGGGGACGCCTCCTCTGGGGCCAACGTCCTGACTTTC	CAISEGDASSGANVLTF
TRBV5-4	TRBJ2-2	.	.	TGTGCCAGCAGTAGGGGAATGGAAACCGGGGAGCTGTTTTTT	CASSRGMETGELFF
TRBV28	TRBJ2-7	few	TRBD1	TGTGCCAGCAGTTTAGGGACAGGATACTCCTACGAGCAGTACTTC	CASSLGTGYSYEQYF
TRBV4-1	TRBJ1-2	once	.	TGCGCCAGCAGCCAAGATGTGAATAACTATGGCTACACCTTC	CASSQDVNNYGYTF
TRBV19	TRBJ1-5	.	.	TGTGCCAGTAGTATAATCCAGGCCAGGTTGAATCAGCCCCAGCATTTT	CASSIIQARLNQPQHF
TRBV28	TRBJ2-5	.	.	TGTGCCAGCAGTTTAGTAGCGACCCAAGAGACCCAGTACTTC	CASSLVATQETQYF
TRBV27	TRBJ2-1	.	TRBD2	TGTGCCAGCAGTCTAGCGGGGGCCCCCTACAATGAGCAGTTCTTC	CASSLAGAPYNEQFF
TRBV27	TRBJ1-4	once	.	TGTACCAGACAGGAGAATGAAAAACTGTTTTTT	CTRQENEKLFF
TRBV7-6	TRBJ1-6	.	.	TGTGCCAGCAGCTTAGTGGGGAATTCACCCCTCCACTTT	CASSLVGNSPLHF
TRBV5-4	TRBJ2-5	.	.	TGTGCCAGCAGCTTAGGCAAGGGCCAAGAGACCCAGTACTTC	CASSLGKGQETQYF
TRBV10-2	TRBJ2-7	.	TRBD1	TGCGCCAGCAATGGACAGGGGGTGGGGGAGCAGTACTTC	CASNGQGVGEQYF
TRBV6-5	TRBJ2-1	.	TRBD2	TGTGCCAGCGCCGGGACTAGCGGGAGTAATGAGCAGTTCTTC	CASAGTSGSNEQFF
TRBV5-1	TRBJ2-1	.	.	TGCGCCAGCAGCCCCACGGGGTTGGCTAGCGATAATGAGCAGTTCTTC	CASSPTGLASDNEQFF
TRBV18	TRBJ2-1	once	.	TGTGCCAGCTCATTGGACCCCCCTTCGTCCTACAATGAGCAGTTCTTC	CASSLDPPSSYNEQFF
TRBV19	TRBJ2-7	.	.	TGTGCCAGTAGTATCTTGCTTGCGGTAGAAGCGTCCTACGAGCAGTACTTC	CASSILLAVEASYEQYF
TRBV5-1	TRBJ2-1	.	TRBD1	TGCGCCAGCAGCCACGGGACAGGGGGAATTGAGCAGTTCTTC	CASSHGTGGIEQFF
TRBV7-3	TRBJ2-7	.	TRBD2	TGTGCCAGCAGCCCGGGGGGAGGGGACCCCTACGAGCAGTACTTC	CASSPGGGDPYEQYF
TRBV9	TRBJ2-2	.	.	TGTGCCAGCAGCGTTATAGGGGCTACCGGGGAGCTGTTTTTT	CASSVIGATGELFF
TRBV15	TRBJ2-3	.	TRBD1	TGTGCCACCAGCAGAGACCAGGGGGCAGATACGCAGTATTTT	CATSRDQGADTQYF
TRBV19	TRBJ1-3	.	.	TGTGCCAGTAGAGAAGCGGAAAACACCATATATTTT	CASREAENTIYF
TRBV5-8	TRBJ1-4	.	TRBD1	TGTGCCAGCAGCTTCAGAGCCGGGACAGGGGATGAAAAACTGTTTTTT	CASSFRAGTGDEKLFF
TRBV7-2	TRBJ2-7	few	TRBD2	TGTGCCAGCAGCGAGCGGGGCGTCTACGAGCAGTACTTC	CASSERGVYEQYF
TRBV5-1	TRBJ1-2	.	TRBD1	TGCGCCAGCAGCCGAGCCGGGACAGGGTTAGGCTACACCTTC	CASSRAGTGLGYTF
TRBV10-3	TRBJ2-3	.	TRBD2	TGTGCCATCACTAGCGGGAGTGATACGCAGTATTTT	CAITSGSDTQYF
TRBV5-8	TRBJ1-6	.	.	TGTGCCAGCAGCCCGCTCTGGGGCGACCGTAGCTCCTATAATTCACCCCTCCACTTT	CASSPLWGDRSSYNSPLHF
TRBV29-1	TRBJ1-1	few	.	TGCAGCGTTGGCGCCAGTGGGAACACTGAAGCTTTCTTT	CSVGASGNTEAFF
TRBV10-3	TRBJ2-7	.	.	TGTGCCATCAGTGAAGGGGGAAACTACGAGCAGTACTTC	CAISEGGNYEQYF
TRBV21-1	TRBJ2-1	.	.	TGTGCCAGCAGCAAAGGGGGGGGCCGACTAGCGCACTACAATGAGCAGTTCTTC	CASSKGGGRLAHYNEQFF
TRBV19	TRBJ2-5	.	.	TGTGCCAGTAGTATTTTACAGGGCAACCAAGAGACCCAGTACTTC	CASSILQGNQETQYF
TRBV4-2	TRBJ1-5	.	.	TGTGCCAGCAGCCAAGGGGGGAATCAGCCCCAGCATTTT	CASSQGGNQPQHF